Presented here are 19 T cell receptor beta chains from one specimen sequenced in a study of shared clonotypes between healthy human individuals (dated by TCRdb to the early 2020s). The method behind the library was the immunoSEQ multiplex PCR assay. The table was pulled from immuneACCESS by TCRdb, which kept in-frame rearrangements only. Such tables lose some clones; where checked, under half of the loss comes from unresolved V genes, and the rest has no known cause. The sample records some 650,000 clones, approximately 97% of which are singletons. Jointly, the top ten make up about 0.06% of the sample. Sequencing used naive CD4+ T cells sorted from blood. Reading the label with the study, this specimen's cell subset or site is: CD45RA+ positively selected. These receptors all come from a woman in her 30s in good health.

This sequence joins TRBV28 and TRBJ2-2, with D hard to call. Germline lookup yields CDR1 MDHEN and CDR2 SYDVKM. V was shortened by 6 bases and J by 0 bases, with 8 bases between the two germline ends. CDR3 length equals 14 residues. The CDR3 here is CASRASTNTGELFF. CDR3 nucleotides: TGTGCCAGCAGAGCCTCTACGAACACCGGGGAGCTGTTTTTT. Filled out from reference TRBV28 and TRBJ2-2, the complete variable domain reads DVKVTQSSRYLVKRTGEKVFLECVQDMDHENMFWYRQDPGLGLRLIYFSYDVKMKEKGDIPEGYSVSREKKERFSLILESASTNQTSMYLCASRASTNTGELFFGEGSRLTVL.

The chain carries TRBV28 and TRBJ2-3, with TRBD2 identical over 12 bases. The CDR3 is made up of 18 amino acids. CDR1 MDHEN and CDR2 SYDVKM come from the germline V gene. V shed 6 bases and J 6 bases; nucleotides not matched to a gene: 16. The DNA of the CDR3 is TGTGCCAGCAGCAATGACTACACCAGACTAGCGGGAGCGGATACGCAGTATTTT. It codes for CASSNDYTRLAGADTQYF. The full variable domain, with the rest looked up from reference TRBV28 and TRBJ2-3, is DVKVTQSSRYLVKRTGEKVFLECVQDMDHENMFWYRQDPGLGLRLIYFSYDVKMKEKGDIPEGYSVSREKKERFSLILESASTNQTSMYLCASSNDYTRLAGADTQYFGPGTRLTVL.

The chain couples TRBV5-1 to TRBJ1-5; D remains unclear. Germline loops: CDR1 SGHRS, CDR2 YFSETQ. The CDR3 has 13 amino acids. V gave up 4 bases and J gave up 5 bases, with 10 bases separating them. CDR3 in amino acids: CASSRDGDQPQHF. DNA for the CDR3: TGCGCCAGCAGCCGCGACGGTGATCAGCCCCAGCATTTT.

This chain connects TRBV2 to TRBJ2-3; perhaps TRBD2 as D (5 bases). CDR1 SNHLY and CDR2 FYNNEI come from the germline V gene. V gave up 8 bases and J gave up 1 base, with 7 bases separating them. The CDR3 is 12 residues long. CDR3 bases: TGTGCCAGCTGGCGGGGCACAGATACGCAGTATTTT. This codes for CASWRGTDTQYF.

This clone was recorded once. The chain combines TRBV28 with TRBJ2-3; D uncertain. V was pared by 2 bases and J by 0 bases, with 6 bases between. CDR3 length equals 14 residues. Germline V gives CDR1 MDHEN, CDR2 SYDVKM. In nucleotides, the CDR3 is TGTGCCAGCAGTTTAGGGCATAGCACAGATACGCAGTATTTT. Translated: CASSLGHSTDTQYF.

The chain has TRBV28 and TRBJ2-4; a possible D gene is TRBD2 (5 bases). Germline CDR1 MDHEN, CDR2 SYDVKM. The CDR3 has 16 residues. V was clipped by 7 bases and J by 0 bases, with 16 bases between them. DNA of the CDR3: TGTGCCAGCATACCCGCGGGCCTAATAGCCAAAAACATTCAGTACTTC. Its translation is CASIPAGLIAKNIQYF.

V usage is TRBV5-8 and J usage is TRBJ2-1, with a tentative D call TRBD2 (5 bases). The V end was cut by 4 bases, the J end by 12 bases, with 17 bases between. This CDR3 contains 13 residues. Germline assignment: CDR1 SGHTS and CDR2 YDEGEE. CDR3 amino acids: CASSLRRSEGQFF. CDR3 nucleotide sequence: TGTGCCAGCAGCCTACGTCGTAGCGAGGGGCAGTTCTTC.

The chain links TRBV14 to TRBJ2-5; maybe TRBD1 (6 bases). This CDR3 has 14 residues. V lost 1 base and J lost 7, with 13 bases in between. The germline gives CDR1 SGHDN, CDR2 FVKESK. The CDR3 reads CASSQVGTTGTQYF. The CDR3 nucleotides read TGTGCCAGCAGCCAAGTCGGCACGACAGGGACCCAGTACTTC.

V gene TRBV11-2 combines with J gene TRBJ2-1; 11 bases fit TRBD2. The V segment lost 5 bases and the J segment 9 bases; nucleotides outside the gene matches: 21. This CDR3 has 19 residues. CDR1 is SGHAT, CDR2 FQNNGV, per germline. CDR3 region: CASSQVSGKLAGESGEQFF. As DNA, the CDR3 is TGTGCCAGCAGCCAAGTTTCGGGAAAACTAGCGGGAGAATCTGGTGAGCAGTTCTTC.

The chain is built from TRBV9 and TRBJ2-1, with D possibly being TRBD1 or TRBD2 (7 bases each). Germline CDR1 reads SGDLS; CDR2 reads YYNGEE. CDR3 length equals 15 residues. V dropped 6 bases and J dropped 4 bases, with 17 bases sitting between them. The CDR3 coding sequence is TGTGCCAGCAACCCAGGGGGGGGGCTTTACAATGAGCAGTTCTTC. Its protein product is CASNPGGGLYNEQFF.

The rearrangement joins TRBV28 to TRBJ2-5; perhaps TRBD2 as D (5 bases). Trimming took off 4 bases at V and 6 bases at J, with 15 bases between the two ends. This CDR3 is built from 14 residues. The V gene's germline CDR1 is MDHEN and CDR2 SYDVKM. The CDR3 spells CASSSPGSGKTQYF. The DNA of the CDR3 is TGTGCCAGCAGTTCCCCGGGATCAGGAAAGACCCAGTACTTC.

This rearrangement joins TRBV25-1 to TRBJ1-1, with 7 bases that match TRBD1. Germline V CDR1 and CDR2: MGHDK, SYGVNS. V lost 4 bases, J lost 4 bases, and 9 bases stayed unmatched. CDR3 length: 15 amino acids. CDR3 DNA: TGTGCCAGCAGTGTCCCCGACAGGGACGGCACTGAAGCTTTCTTT. Its protein is CASSVPDRDGTEAFF. Together with reference TRBV25-1 and TRBJ1-1, the CDR3 gives the full variable domain: EADIYQTPRYLVIGTGKKITLECSQTMGHDKMYWYQQDPGMELHLIHYSYGVNSTEKGDLSSESTVSRIRTEHFPLTLESARPSHTSQYLCASSVPDRDGTEAFFGQGTRLTVV.

The chain joins TRBV7-3 to TRBJ2-1, with 13 bases identical to TRBD2. With 6 bases clipped from V and 3 bases from J, the junction kept 17 bases outside the gene matches. This CDR3 is built from 20 residues. Per germline, CDR1 SGHTA and CDR2 FQGTGA. In DNA form, the CDR3 reads TGTGCCAGCAGACCACCATCGATCGGACTAGCGGGAGTGATCTACAATGAGCAGTTCTTC. Translated: CASRPPSIGLAGVIYNEQFF. The full variable domain, completed using reference TRBV7-3 and TRBJ2-1, is GAGVSQTPSNKVTEKGKYVELRCDPISGHTALYWYRQSLGQGPEFLIYFQGTGAADDSGLPNDRFFAVRPEGSVSTLKIQRTERGDSAVYLCASRPPSIGLAGVIYNEQFFGPGTRLTVL.

Remarks on this clone: The sample has other DNA sequences that encode this CDR3 too. The chain has TRBV23-1 and TRBJ1-1; D is possibly TRBD1 (5 bases). TRBV23-1 belongs to the ORF category, with a function that is uncertain. Trimming cost V 4 bases and J 0 bases, with 9 bases left between them. This CDR3 region has 14 residues. Here the CDR3 DNA reads TGCGCCAGCAGTCCAGGGAACATGAACACTGAAGCTTTCTTT. Translation: CASSPGNMNTEAFF.

This rearrangement joins TRBV28 to TRBJ1-6; 9 bases line up with TRBD1. Germline CDR1 reads MDHEN; CDR2 reads SYDVKM. The CDR3 extends over 17 amino acids. Trimming took 2 bases from V and 0 from J; bases not matched to a gene: 2. For the CDR3, the DNA is TGTGCCAGCAGTTTAGGGACAGGGATCTCCTATAATTCACCCCTCCACTTT. The encoded protein is CASSLGTGISYNSPLHF.

This clone was seen a single time. For the CDR3, the DNA is TGTGCCAGCAGCATCGAATCCGGGACAGGGTACAATGAGCAGTTCTTC. This translates into CASSIESGTGYNEQFF. The chain recombines TRBV7-6 with TRBJ2-1; 9 bases line up with TRBD1. Unmatched junction bases numbered 9, after V lost 5 bases and J lost 4 bases. CDR3 length: 16 amino acids. The germline CDR1 and CDR2 sequences are SGHVS and FNYEAQ.

This sequence joins TRBV10-3 and TRBJ2-7; 10 bases are a match to TRBD1. The V gene's germline CDR1 is ENHRY and CDR2 SYGVKD. With 0 bases clipped from V and 5 bases from J, the junction kept 19 bases outside the gene matches. This CDR3 is built from 20 residues. The CDR3 loop reads CAISESRRDRGREAGHEQYF. CDR3 sequence (DNA): TGTGCCATCAGTGAGTCGCGCCGGGACAGGGGCCGGGAGGCGGGTCACGAGCAGTACTTC.

The gene calls are TRBV5-4 and TRBJ1-1; D perhaps matches TRBD1 (6 bases). This CDR3 has 14 residues. The V end was cut by 4 bases, the J end by 0 bases, with 10 bases between. Germline assignment: CDR1 SGHNT and CDR2 YYREEE (reference sequence). The CDR3 region has the DNA TGTGCCAGCAGCCAGGGGTATATGAACACTGAAGCTTTCTTT. It is translated as CASSQGYMNTEAFF. The full variable domain, its missing parts supplied by reference TRBV5-4 and TRBJ1-1, is ETGVTQSPTHLIKTRGQQVTLRCSSQSGHNTVSWYQQALGQGPQFIFQYYREEENGRGNFPPRFSGLQFPNYSSELNVNALELDDSALYLCASSQGYMNTEAFFGQGTRLTVV.

The CDR3 nucleotides are TGTGCCAGCAGTATAGGATATGGGGGCCAGGGCTACACCTTC. The encoded protein is CASSIGYGGQGYTF. V gene TRBV5-6 combines with J gene TRBJ1-2; possibly TRBD1 for D (6 bases). The CDR3 is 14 amino acids. Germline V gene lookup returns CDR1 SGHDT and CDR2 YYEEEE. V was clipped by 5 bases and J by 8 bases, with 19 bases between them.